One and the same sample provided the 26 T cell receptor beta chains below, sequenced in a study of blood T cell repertoires in COVID-19. The data were produced by immunoSEQ multiplex PCR, yet TCRdb's version contains in-frame clones alone and is incomplete. The top ten hold about 1% of the sample, which has 250,000 to 300,000 clones, roughly 88% seen once. Sequences were obtained from PBMCs or T cells enriched from blood (not recorded which). The receptors stem from a woman aged 30 to 39 who had recovered from COVID-19.

The chain uses TRBV19 and TRBJ2-1; D ambiguous. Germline V lookup: CDR1 LNHDA, CDR2 SQIVND (reference sequence). This CDR3 is 15 amino acids long. Between the trimmed V and J ends, which lost 4 bases and 0 bases, there was a span of 10 bases. The DNA of the CDR3 is TGTGCCAGTAGTACCGGTGATAGCTCCTACAATGAGCAGTTCTTC. Its protein product is CASSTGDSSYNEQFF.

V and J are TRBV19 and TRBJ2-2; D perhaps matches TRBD1 (5 bases). CDR3 length equals 15 residues. V dropped 2 bases and J dropped 1 base, with 8 bases sitting between them. Germline assignment: CDR1 LNHDA and CDR2 SQIVND (reference sequence). CDR3 loop: CASSILGVNTGELFF. The CDR3 DNA sequence: TGTGCCAGTAGTATATTAGGGGTGAACACCGGGGAGCTGTTTTTT.

The chain couples TRBV7-9 to TRBJ2-7; TRBD2 matches 8 bases. Germline V gives CDR1 SEHNR, CDR2 FQNEAQ (reference sequence). The CDR3 extends over 15 amino acids. Trimming removed 5 bases from V and 3 bases from J; junction bases left unmatched: 9. The CDR3 is CASSAQGSGDYEQYF. In DNA form, the CDR3 reads TGTGCCAGCAGCGCCCAGGGTAGCGGGGACTACGAGCAGTACTTC.

In this sample, this clone turned up once. The CDR3 DNA reads as TGTGCCAGCAGCCCCGGACAGGACTATGGCTACACCTTC. Translated, it gives CASSPGQDYGYTF. V usage is TRBV3-1 (or the pseudogene TRBV3-2) and J usage is TRBJ1-2; 7 nucleotides line up with TRBD1. The CDR3 consists of 13 residues. The V and J ends lost 4 bases and 3 bases, in that order; junction bases with no gene match: 2. In germline, CDR1 is LGHDT, CDR2 YNNKEL (reference sequence).

The V call is TRBV28, the J call TRBJ1-1; TRBD1 is a possible D gene (6 bases). The V end was cut by 4 bases, the J end by 7 bases, with 19 bases between. The CDR3 runs 15 residues. Germline CDR1 and CDR2: MDHEN and SYDVKM. CDR3 region: CASSSGGMGRHEAFF. The DNA of the CDR3 is TGTGCCAGCAGTTCGGGGGGCATGGGGAGACATGAAGCTTTCTTT.

The chain links TRBV6-5 to TRBJ2-1, with D tentatively TRBD1 (6 bases). Trimming took 2 bases from V and 0 from J, leaving 11 bases between them. CDR3 size: 16 residues. In germline, CDR1 is MNHEY, CDR2 SVGAGI. In nucleotides, the CDR3 is TGTGCCAGCAGTTACACAGGGTCGAGCTCCTACAATGAGCAGTTCTTC. It translates to CASSYTGSSSYNEQFF.

This chain uses TRBV6-1 with TRBJ2-2; D is perhaps TRBD2 (7 bases). The CDR3 is 13 residues long. Germline V gene sequence: CDR1 MNHNS, CDR2 SASEGT. V was trimmed by 6 bases and J by 6 bases, leaving 11 bases between them. The CDR3 DNA reads as TGTGCCAGCAGCCCGGGGGGCCCCGGGGAGCTGTTTTTT. Encoded protein: CASSPGGPGELFF.

This chain uses TRBV7-2 with TRBJ2-5; 7 bases are a match to TRBD2. V gave up 2 bases and J gave up 3 bases; unmatched junction bases: 3. Looked up from germline, CDR1 is SGHTA and CDR2 is FQGNSA. This CDR3 has 14 amino acids. CDR3 sequence: CASSLQSGEETQYF. In DNA, the CDR3 is TGTGCCAGCAGCTTACAAAGCGGGGAAGAGACCCAGTACTTC.

V and J are TRBV5-4 and TRBJ1-2, with TRBD1 matching 9 bases. V dropped 0 bases and J dropped 6; count of bases not matched to a gene: 3. The CDR3 contains 14 residues. The germline V gene encodes CDR1 SGHNT and CDR2 YYREEE (reference sequence). This chain's CDR3 is CASSLEGQGNGYTF. The CDR3, as DNA: TGTGCCAGCAGCTTGGAGGGACAGGGTAATGGCTACACCTTC.

The rearrangement links TRBV10-2 to TRBJ1-5; D remains unclear. V was shortened by 4 bases and J by 3 bases, with 7 bases between the two germline ends. Germline V gene sequence: CDR1 WSHSY, CDR2 SAAADI. This CDR3 comprises 13 residues. The CDR3 sequence: CASSAAYNQPQHF. Written as DNA, the CDR3 is TGCGCCAGCAGTGCTGCCTACAATCAGCCCCAGCATTTT.

The chain links TRBV28 to TRBJ2-7; possible D gene TRBD1, 6 bases. Germline V gives CDR1 MDHEN, CDR2 SYDVKM. CDR3 length: 17 residues. Deletions cut 4 bases from V and 4 bases from J, with 23 bases between. The DNA of the CDR3 is TGTGCCAGCAGTTCATCCTTCGTTAACCCCCAGGGGTACGAGCAGTACTTC. Translated, it gives CASSSSFVNPQGYEQYF. The full variable domain, its missing parts supplied by reference TRBV28 and TRBJ2-7, is DVKVTQSSRYLVKRTGEKVFLECVQDMDHENMFWYRQDPGLGLRLIYFSYDVKMKEKGDIPEGYSVSREKKERFSLILESASTNQTSMYLCASSSSFVNPQGYEQYFGPGTRLTVT.

There are a few counts of this clone. This chain links TRBV7-9 with TRBJ2-7; 11 bases map to TRBD2. The V gene end was trimmed by 4 bases and the J gene end by 2 bases; junction bases not matched to a gene: 4. The CDR3 contains 15 residues. Germline V gene lookup returns CDR1 SEHNR and CDR2 FQNEAQ (reference sequence). The CDR3 reads CASSSTSGDPYEQYF. DNA of the CDR3: TGTGCCAGCAGCTCGACTAGCGGGGACCCCTACGAGCAGTACTTC.

The chain employs TRBV7-9 and TRBJ1-2; D may be TRBD1 (6 bases). CDR1 SEHNR and CDR2 FQNEAQ come from the germline V gene (reference sequence). V lost 3 bases to trimming and J lost 6 bases, with 17 bases between them. The length of the CDR3 is 15 residues. The CDR3, as DNA: TGTGCCAGCAGCTTGGGGGAAGACAGGCGGCATGGCTACACCTTC. As protein: CASSLGEDRRHGYTF.

This clone was recorded only once. The chain is built from TRBV11-3 and TRBJ2-7; 8 nucleotides line up with TRBD1. This CDR3 has 18 amino acids. Germline V gene data show CDR1 as SGHNT and CDR2 as YENEEA. The V segment lost 5 bases and the J segment 2 bases; nucleotides outside the gene matches: 17. CDR3 amino acids: CASSTIRIQGEIAYEQYF. CDR3 in DNA: TGTGCCAGCAGCACGATTCGAATACAGGGGGAGATAGCCTACGAGCAGTACTTC.

This chain joins TRBV2 and TRBJ1-6; D unresolved. V shed 7 bases and J shed 3 bases, with 7 bases lying between them. Per germline, CDR1 SNHLY and CDR2 FYNNEI. There are 13 residues in the CDR3. The CDR3 DNA sequence: TGTGCCAGCAAAAGCGACTATAATTCACCCCTCCACTTT. Its protein product is CASKSDYNSPLHF. The whole variable domain, filled in from reference TRBV2 and TRBJ1-6, reads EPEVTQTPSHQVTQMGQEVILRCVPISNHLYFYWYRQILGQKVEFLVSFYNNEISEKSEIFDDQFSVERPDGSNFTLKIRSTKLEDSAMYFCASKSDYNSPLHFGNGTRLTVT.

The genes are TRBV27 and TRBJ1-1, with TRBD1 matching 7 bases. This CDR3 contains 15 residues. The ends lost 6 bases at V and 3 bases at J; junction bases unmatched: 10. Germline values: CDR1 MNHEY, CDR2 SMNVEV (reference sequence). The CDR3 sequence: CASRTRRTGDTEAFF. CDR3 nucleotides: TGTGCCAGCAGAACCAGACGAACAGGGGACACTGAAGCTTTCTTT.

The chain recombines TRBV5-4 with TRBJ2-7, with D perhaps TRBD2 (7 bases). The V end was cut by 0 bases, the J end by 6 bases, with 19 bases between. This CDR3 contains 16 residues. The V gene's germline CDR1 is SGHNT and CDR2 YYREEE (reference sequence). For the CDR3, the DNA is TGTGCCAGCAGCTTGGAATCTAGGGGGGGGGTCCCCGAGCAGTACTTC. This encodes CASSLESRGGVPEQYF.

This chain connects TRBV7-6 to TRBJ2-7; 8 bases agree with TRBD1. Germline values: CDR1 SGHVS, CDR2 FNYEAQ. The junction had 15 bases not matched to a gene; V was cut back by 4 bases and J by 1 base. There are 18 residues in the CDR3. The CDR3 nucleotides read TGTGCCAGCAGCTCAAGGACAGGGTCTTCTTCCTTTTCCTACGAGCAGTACTTC. Translation gives CASSSRTGSSSFSYEQYF.

The chain has TRBV28 and TRBJ1-1; D is perhaps TRBD1 (5 bases). This CDR3 spans 19 amino acids. The germline V gene has CDR1 MDHEN and CDR2 SYDVKM. Trimming stripped 4 bases from V and 2 bases from J, with 26 bases between. CDR3 bases: TGTGCCAGCAGTTATGAGCGGGGCCAGGGATACAGGATAAACACTGAAGCTTTCTTT. It yields the protein CASSYERGQGYRINTEAFF.

The chain is built from TRBV5-1 and TRBJ1-6; D is unresolved. The germline V gene encodes CDR1 SGHRS and CDR2 YFSETQ. Between the trimmed V and J ends, which lost 2 bases and 7 bases, there was a span of 25 bases. The CDR3 loop spans 19 amino acids. DNA for the CDR3: TGCGCCAGCAGCTTTATAGCCGGGAACGAGAGAGGTTCCAATTCACCCCTCCACTTT. This sequence encodes CASSFIAGNERGSNSPLHF.

This rearrangement joins TRBV27 to TRBJ1-2; 8 nucleotides align to TRBD1. The junction had 15 bases not matched to a gene; V was cut back by 5 bases and J by 4 bases. Per the germline V gene, CDR1 is MNHEY and CDR2 is SMNVEV (reference sequence). This CDR3 region has 17 residues. The CDR3 spells CASSPRTGPLAGYGYTF. The CDR3 nucleotides are TGTGCCAGCAGTCCGCGGACAGGGCCCCTAGCAGGCTATGGCTACACCTTC.

In its sample, this clone was seen once. The J gene is TRBJ1-5, the V gene TRBV12-3 or TRBV12-4; no clear D gene. Deletions cut 5 bases from V and 4 bases from J, with 9 bases between. The CDR3 is 13 residues long. As DNA, the CDR3 is TGTGCCAGCAGTGCACGTGAGAATCAGCCCCAGCATTTT. Amino acids: CASSARENQPQHF.

This clone was picked up a small number of times. V is TRBV2 and J is TRBJ2-7, with 7 bases lining up with TRBD2. This CDR3 region has 15 residues. CDR1 is SNHLY and CDR2 is FYNNEI in the germline V gene. The V and J ends lost 3 bases and 2 bases, in that order; junction bases with no gene match: 7. CDR3 in amino acids: CASSEVGTTTYEQYF. The CDR3 DNA reads TGTGCCAGCAGTGAGGTCGGGACTACAACCTACGAGCAGTACTTC.

V gene TRBV27 combines with J gene TRBJ2-3, with TRBD2 matching 14 bases. In germline, CDR1 is MNHEY, CDR2 SMNVEV (reference sequence). The CDR3 loop spans 16 amino acids. After removal of 3 bases from V and 6 bases from J, the junction contained 5 bases not matched to a gene. CDR3 in amino acids: CASSFLTSGGADTQYF. For the CDR3, the DNA is TGTGCCAGCAGTTTCTTGACTAGCGGGGGGGCCGATACGCAGTATTTT.

The V and J genes are TRBV7-9 and TRBJ2-2, with 7 bases matching TRBD1. J gave up 1 base and V 1 base, and 3 bases lay outside the gene matches. The CDR3 is 16 amino acids. Per the germline V gene, CDR1 is SEHNR and CDR2 is FQNEAQ (reference sequence). The CDR3 spells CASSLGTGWNTGELFF. CDR3 sequence (DNA): TGTGCCAGCAGCTTAGGGACAGGCTGGAACACCGGGGAGCTGTTTTTT.

The chain employs TRBV29-1 and TRBJ1-1, with D unresolved. The V and J ends lost 1 base and 4 bases respectively, with 10 bases between them. In germline, CDR1 is SQVTM, CDR2 ANQGSEA. The CDR3 sequence is 13 residues long. CDR3 protein: CSVEVSSGTEAFF. The CDR3 region has the DNA TGCAGCGTTGAAGTCTCATCAGGCACTGAAGCTTTCTTT.